The 20 T cell receptor beta chains presented below share a single source sample, sequenced in a study of monozygotic twins with cystic fibrosis. The data were produced by immunoSEQ multiplex PCR, yet TCRdb's version contains in-frame clones alone and is incomplete. The data hold about 36,000 clones, with 75% to 90% observed a single time. The specimen was blood. The receptors were sampled from a girl aged 2 to 9 with cystic fibrosis.

V and J are TRBV2 and TRBJ1-4; no reliable D call. The CDR3 loop spans 11 amino acids. CDR1 and CDR2 (germline): SNHLY, FYNNEI. V was shortened by 8 bases and J by 3 bases, with 4 bases between the two germline ends. The DNA of the CDR3 is TGTGCCAGCGCCTCTAATGAAAAACTGTTTTTT. Its protein product is CASASNEKLFF.

The chain links TRBV6-5 to TRBJ1-6; TRBD1 is a possible D gene (5 bases). Germline V gene sequence: CDR1 MNHEY, CDR2 SVGAGI. The V and J ends lost 4 bases and 8 bases respectively, with 6 bases between them. The CDR3 runs to 12 residues. Here the CDR3 DNA reads TGTGCCAGCAGTTTCAGGGATTCACCCCTCCACTTT. It is translated as CASSFRDSPLHF.

The rearrangement joins TRBV5-1 to TRBJ2-5, with D hard to call. Germline V gene data show CDR1 as SGHRS and CDR2 as YFSETQ. The CDR3 is 14 residues long. V was clipped by 4 bases and J by 1 base, with 11 bases between them. The CDR3 protein is CASSRLIGQETQYF. Written as DNA, the CDR3 is TGCGCCAGCAGCCGGTTGATCGGCCAAGAGACCCAGTACTTC. The full variable domain, in which reference TRBV5-1 and TRBJ2-5 provide the parts outside the CDR3, is KAGVTQTPRYLIKTRGQQVTLSCSPISGHRSVSWYQQTPGQGLQFLFEYFSETQRNKGNFPGRFSGRQFSNSRSEMNVSTLELGDSALYLCASSRLIGQETQYFGPGTRLLVL.

This chain uses TRBV15 with TRBJ2-7, with TRBD1 matching over 11 bases. CDR1 is LNHNV, CDR2 YYDKDF, per germline (reference sequence). The CDR3 totals 17 residues. Trimming at V came to 1 base and at J to 1 base, leaving 6 bases not matched to a gene. CDR3 residues: CATSRVSGTGGSYEQYF. CDR3 DNA: TGTGCCACCAGCAGAGTCTCAGGGACAGGGGGGTCCTACGAGCAGTACTTC. Based on the CDR3 plus reference TRBV15 and TRBJ2-7, the full variable domain is DAMVIQNPRYQVTQFGKPVTLSCSQTLNHNVMYWYQQKSSQAPKLLFHYYDKDFNNEADTPDNFQSRRPNTSFCFLDIRSPGLGDTAMYLCATSRVSGTGGSYEQYFGPGTRLTVT.

The rearrangement uses TRBV5-1 and TRBJ1-2, with 7 bases fitting TRBD1. The J segment lost 7 bases and the V segment lost 4 bases, leaving 4 bases of the junction unmatched. CDR3 length: 12 residues. The V gene's germline CDR1 is SGHRS and CDR2 YFSETQ. The CDR3 sequence is CASSPDRAGYTF. CDR3 in DNA: TGCGCCAGCAGCCCTGACAGGGCTGGCTACACCTTC. The full variable domain, with the rest looked up from reference TRBV5-1 and TRBJ1-2, is KAGVTQTPRYLIKTRGQQVTLSCSPISGHRSVSWYQQTPGQGLQFLFEYFSETQRNKGNFPGRFSGRQFSNSRSEMNVSTLELGDSALYLCASSPDRAGYTFGSGTRLTVV.

This chain joins TRBV7-2 and TRBJ1-3, with unresolved D. Per the germline V gene, CDR1 is SGHTA and CDR2 is FQGNSA. Deletions cut 8 bases from V and 6 bases from J, with 8 bases between. The CDR3 contains 11 residues. The CDR3 is CASGRKNTIYF. The CDR3 DNA reads TGTGCCAGCGGCAGGAAAAACACCATATATTTT. Filled out from reference TRBV7-2 and TRBJ1-3, the complete variable domain reads GAGVSQSPSNKVTEKGKDVELRCDPISGHTALYWYRQSLGQGLEFLIYFQGNSAPDKSGLPSDRFSAERTGGSVSTLTIQRTQQEDSAVYLCASGRKNTIYFGEGSWLTVV.

The chain uses TRBV2 and TRBJ2-3; D unresolved. The CDR3 consists of 10 residues. From germline, CDR1 is SNHLY and CDR2 FYNNEI. Trimming took 8 bases from V and 4 from J, leaving 4 bases between them. In nucleotides, the CDR3 is TGTGCCAGCGGTGCAGATACGCAGTATTTT. Protein product: CASGADTQYF.

This sequence joins TRBV5-6 and TRBJ2-1; 11 bases are a match to TRBD2. The CDR3 contains 16 residues. Germline assignment: CDR1 SGHDT and CDR2 YYEEEE. After removal of 1 base from V and 6 bases from J, the junction contained 6 bases not matched to a gene. CDR3 protein: CASSLISGGAINEQFF. The CDR3 bases are TGTGCCAGCAGCTTGATTAGCGGGGGGGCCATCAATGAGCAGTTCTTC.

The chain links TRBV5-1 to TRBJ2-7, with a weak D call TRBD1 (6 bases). The V end was cut by 0 bases, the J end by 6 bases, with 13 bases between. CDR1 is SGHRS and CDR2 is YFSETQ in the germline V gene. The length of the CDR3 is 14 residues. The CDR3 DNA reads TGCGCCAGCAGCTTGGTAGGACAGCTCTTCGAGCAGTACTTC. Translation: CASSLVGQLFEQYF.

This chain uses TRBV11-1 with TRBJ2-1, with a weak D call TRBD1 (6 bases). CDR1 and CDR2 from the germline V gene are SGHAT and FQDESV (reference sequence). V shed 5 bases and J shed 2 bases, with 13 bases lying between them. This CDR3 comprises 15 residues. In DNA, the CDR3 is TGTGCCAGCAGCCCTACGGACAGTCCCTACAATGAGCAGTTCTTC. It yields the protein CASSPTDSPYNEQFF.

This chain links TRBV7-2 with TRBJ2-7; 7 bases map to TRBD1. CDR1 and CDR2 (germline): SGHTA, FQGNSA. V lost 5 bases, J lost 0 bases, and 4 bases stayed unmatched. This CDR3 is 14 amino acids long. The CDR3 spells CASSPRGSSYEQYF. CDR3 DNA sequence: TGTGCCAGCAGCCCCAGGGGGAGCTCCTACGAGCAGTACTTC.

The chain employs TRBV30 and TRBJ1-3; no clear D. The CDR3 has 13 residues. The V gene's germline CDR1 is GTSNPN and CDR2 SVGIG (reference sequence). Trimming removed 5 bases at V and 0 bases at J, with 8 bases between. CDR3 in amino acids: CAWSRFSGNTIYF. DNA for the CDR3: TGTGCCTGGTCACGCTTCTCTGGAAACACCATATATTTT.

The chain couples TRBV5-4 to TRBJ2-7, with TRBD2 identical over 7 bases. After removal of 0 bases from V and 6 bases from J, the junction contained 9 bases not matched to a gene. Germline lookup yields CDR1 SGHNT and CDR2 YYREEE (reference sequence). There are 15 residues in the CDR3. The CDR3 protein is CASSLGVGGMIEQYF. The DNA for the CDR3 is TGTGCCAGCAGCTTGGGTGTCGGGGGGATGATCGAGCAGTACTTC. The entire variable domain, with the rest obtained from reference TRBV5-4 and TRBJ2-7, is as follows: ETGVTQSPTHLIKTRGQQVTLRCSSQSGHNTVSWYQQALGQGPQFIFQYYREEENGRGNFPPRFSGLQFPNYSSELNVNALELDDSALYLCASSLGVGGMIEQYFGPGTRLTVT.

The chain is built from TRBV4-2 and TRBJ1-1; D uncertain. With 2 bases removed from V and 2 bases from J, the gap between germline ends came to 6 bases. Germline CDR1 is LGHNA and CDR2 is YNFKEQ. The CDR3 has 13 residues. CDR3 sequence (DNA): TGTGCCAGCAGCCAAAGAACCAACACTGAAGCTTTCTTT. Its translation is CASSQRTNTEAFF.

V and J are TRBV13 and TRBJ2-6; D gene uncertain. From germline, CDR1 is PRHDT and CDR2 FYEKMQ (reference sequence). The V gene lost 7 bases and the J gene lost 4 bases, with 17 bases spanning the gap. The CDR3 is 16 residues long. CDR3 bases: TGTGCCAGCACCTTTATTACGCTTTCCGGGGCCAACGTCCTGACTTTC. It encodes CASTFITLSGANVLTF.

The gene calls are TRBV6-5 and TRBJ1-4; 10 bases are a match to TRBD1. The CDR3 is 15 amino acids. The germline gives CDR1 MNHEY, CDR2 SVGAGI. The ends lost 2 bases at V and 11 bases at J; junction bases unmatched: 8. CDR3 loop: CASSYKDRGPLKLFF. CDR3 DNA sequence: TGTGCCAGCAGTTACAAAGACAGGGGGCCTCTGAAACTGTTTTTT.

This chain links TRBV6-7 with TRBJ1-1; possibly TRBD1 for D (5 bases). TRBV6-7 is treated as an ORF (open reading frame) with a function not yet certain. This CDR3 comprises 15 residues. V shed 6 bases and J shed 3 bases, with 17 bases lying between them. CDR3 protein: CASSPGKGPYTEAFF. In nucleotides, the CDR3 is TGTGCCAGCAGCCCAGGGAAGGGGCCCTACACTGAAGCTTTCTTT.

The chain combines TRBV27 with TRBJ2-2; D is uncertain. V was trimmed by 3 bases and J by 1 base, leaving 15 bases between them. The CDR3 has 17 amino acids. Germline lookup yields CDR1 MNHEY and CDR2 SMNVEV (reference sequence). The CDR3 sequence: CASSLMAPTVNTGELFF. The CDR3 nucleotides are TGTGCCAGCAGTTTGATGGCCCCTACCGTGAACACCGGGGAGCTGTTTTTT.

This clone was seen a few times. The chain joins TRBV2 to TRBJ1-2; D ambiguous. This CDR3 has 14 residues. Germline CDR1 is SNHLY and CDR2 is FYNNEI. Trimming took off 0 bases at V and 4 bases at J, with 9 bases between the two ends. The CDR3 here is CASSEAGLGYGYTF. The CDR3 DNA sequence: TGTGCCAGCAGTGAAGCAGGGTTGGGCTATGGCTACACCTTC.

This chain uses TRBV6-5 with TRBJ2-7; either TRBD1 or TRBD2 may fit D (5 bases each). V was clipped by 8 bases and J by 0 bases, with 8 bases between them. Germline CDR1 and CDR2: MNHEY and SVGAGI. The CDR3 spans 12 residues. CDR3 in DNA: TGTGCCAGCGGGGGATCCTCCTACGAGCAGTACTTC. Protein: CASGGSSYEQYF.